These T cell receptor beta chains were read from a single sample in a study of radiotherapy plus CTLA-4 blockade in lung cancer. Method: immunoSEQ multiplex PCR; TCRdb's copy keeps in-frame clones and lacks some. The data show about 73,000 clones, with 80% to 90% seen just once and 40% held by the top ten. The sample consisted of peripheral blood, taken from a patient treated with radiotherapy plus ipilimumab. The receptor source for this set is a human donor with non-small cell lung cancer that progressed on radiotherapy plus ipilimumab. CDR3s include the opening cysteine and the closing phenylalanine or tryptophan. D genes are given only for firm matches. The size entry is marked missing in some rows and otherwise reads once, few, many or a size class.

clone size: .; J gene: TRBJ2-3; D gene: .; V gene: TRBV7-6; CDR3 protein: CASSLTYGTTDTQYF; CDR3 DNA: TGTGCCAGCAGCTTGACCTACGGGACCACAGATACGCAGTATTTT
clone size: .; J gene: TRBJ2-7; D gene: TRBD2; V gene: TRBV6-6; CDR3 protein: CASSDAGGSYEQYF; CDR3 DNA: TGTGCCAGCAGTGACGCGGGGGGGTCTTACGAGCAGTACTTC
clone size: .; J gene: TRBJ1-3; D gene: .; V gene: TRBV29-1; CDR3 protein: CSANVGNTIYF; CDR3 DNA: TGCAGCGCAAACGTTGGTAACACCATATATTTT
clone size: .; J gene: TRBJ2-1; D gene: TRBD2; V gene: TRBV19; CDR3 protein: CASSIIRASGRRDNEQFF; CDR3 DNA: TGTGCCAGTAGTATAATCCGGGCTAGCGGGAGGAGGGACAATGAGCAGTTCTTC
clone size: .; J gene: TRBJ2-2; D gene: .; V gene: TRBV13; CDR3 protein: CASSHNTGELFF; CDR3 DNA: TGTGCCAGCAGCCATAACACCGGGGAGCTGTTTTTT
clone size: .; J gene: TRBJ2-3; D gene: TRBD2; V gene: TRBV5-4; CDR3 protein: CASSLGPSGIFPPDTQYF; CDR3 DNA: TGTGCCAGCAGCTTGGGTCCTAGCGGGATATTCCCTCCAGATACGCAGTATTTT
clone size: .; J gene: TRBJ1-1; D gene: .; V gene: TRBV15; CDR3 protein: CATSRDGDRTSEAFF; CDR3 DNA: TGTGCCACCAGCAGAGACGGAGACCGGACAAGTGAAGCTTTCTTT
clone size: .; J gene: TRBJ1-2; D gene: .; V gene: TRBV5-1; CDR3 protein: CASSLTTYGYTF; CDR3 DNA: TGCGCCAGCAGCTTGACGACCTATGGCTACACCTTC
clone size: .; J gene: TRBJ2-6; D gene: .; V gene: TRBV1; CDR3 protein: CTSRVNSCRANVLTF; CDR3 DNA: TGCACCAGCAGGGTCAACAGTTGTCGGGCCAACGTCCTGACTTTC
clone size: .; J gene: TRBJ2-2; D gene: .; V gene: TRBV12-1; CDR3 protein: CASSFALPSRGEKDTGELFF; CDR3 DNA: TGTGCCAGCAGCTTTGCCCTTCCTTCCAGGGGTGAGAAGGACACCGGGGAGCTGTTTTTT
clone size: .; J gene: TRBJ2-1; D gene: .; V gene: TRBV15; CDR3 protein: CATSRDRRNEQFF; CDR3 DNA: TGTGCCACCAGCAGAGATAGGAGAAATGAGCAGTTCTTC
clone size: .; J gene: TRBJ1-2; D gene: .; V gene: TRBV7-8; CDR3 protein: CASSQPGRFNYGYTF; CDR3 DNA: TGTGCCAGCAGCCAACCGGGACGGTTTAACTATGGCTACACCTTC
clone size: .; J gene: TRBJ2-1; D gene: .; V gene: TRBV9; CDR3 protein: CASRTGTEQFF; CDR3 DNA: TGTGCCAGCAGGACCGGGACAGAGCAGTTCTTC
clone size: .; J gene: TRBJ1-5; D gene: .; V gene: TRBV28; CDR3 protein: CASSFWDQPQHF; CDR3 DNA: TGTGCCAGCAGTTTCTGGGATCAGCCCCAGCATTTT
clone size: few; J gene: TRBJ1-5; D gene: .; V gene: TRBV19; CDR3 protein: CASSSRTANNQPQHF; CDR3 DNA: TGTGCCAGTAGTTCCCGGACAGCTAACAATCAGCCCCAGCATTTT
clone size: .; J gene: TRBJ2-7; D gene: TRBD1; V gene: TRBV9; CDR3 protein: CASSPAGGLGYEQYF; CDR3 DNA: TGTGCCAGCAGCCCCGCAGGGGGCCTAGGCTACGAGCAGTACTTC
clone size: once; J gene: TRBJ1-4; D gene: .; V gene: TRBV6-5; CDR3 protein: CASSWLSNEKLFF; CDR3 DNA: TGTGCCAGCAGTTGGTTGTCTAATGAAAAACTGTTTTTT
clone size: .; J gene: TRBJ1-2; D gene: .; V gene: TRBV29-1; CDR3 protein: CSVGTGPEGGYTF; CDR3 DNA: TGCAGCGTCGGGACGGGTCCAGAGGGTGGCTACACCTTC
clone size: .; J gene: TRBJ2-3; D gene: .; V gene: TRBV7-3; CDR3 protein: CASSPGGSTNTQYF; CDR3 DNA: TGTGCCAGCAGCCCTGGGGGCTCTACCAATACGCAGTATTTT
clone size: .; J gene: TRBJ2-3; D gene: TRBD1; V gene: TRBV5-1; CDR3 protein: CASSLGQGVTDTQYF; CDR3 DNA: TGCGCCAGCAGCTTGGGACAGGGGGTCACAGATACGCAGTATTTT
clone size: once; J gene: TRBJ1-2; D gene: .; V gene: TRBV6-5; CDR3 protein: CASRHGDTRPYTF; CDR3 DNA: TGTGCCAGCAGACATGGGGACACCCGGCCCTACACCTTC
clone size: few; J gene: TRBJ1-5; D gene: .; V gene: TRBV19; CDR3 protein: CASSPERSRSPQHF; CDR3 DNA: TGTGCCAGTAGCCCCGAGAGGTCACGATCTCCCCAGCATTTT
clone size: .; J gene: TRBJ2-5; D gene: .; V gene: TRBV6-1; CDR3 protein: CASSEVGSQETQYF; CDR3 DNA: TGTGCCAGCAGTGAAGTGGGCTCCCAAGAGACCCAGTACTTC
clone size: .; J gene: TRBJ2-3; D gene: TRBD2; V gene: TRBV11-3; CDR3 protein: CASSRRETDTQYF; CDR3 DNA: TGTGCCAGCAGCCGGCGGGAGACAGATACGCAGTATTTT
clone size: .; J gene: TRBJ2-7; D gene: TRBD1; V gene: TRBV13; CDR3 protein: CASSKAGTGTSYEQYF; CDR3 DNA: TGTGCCAGCAGCAAAGCCGGGACAGGAACCTCCTACGAGCAGTACTTC
clone size: .; J gene: TRBJ2-7; D gene: .; V gene: TRBV5-1; CDR3 protein: CASSEGRNEQYF; CDR3 DNA: TGCGCCAGCAGCGAAGGACGAAACGAGCAGTACTTC
clone size: .; J gene: TRBJ1-5; D gene: TRBD1; V gene: TRBV7-9; CDR3 protein: CASSQSDRGNQPQHF; CDR3 DNA: TGTGCCAGCAGCCAATCCGACAGGGGCAATCAGCCCCAGCATTTT
clone size: .; J gene: TRBJ2-3; D gene: .; V gene: TRBV29-1; CDR3 protein: CSLGTSTDTQYF; CDR3 DNA: TGCAGCCTTGGGACTAGCACAGATACGCAGTATTTT
clone size: .; J gene: TRBJ1-3; D gene: .; V gene: TRBV28; CDR3 protein: CASSFSPMRGNTIYF; CDR3 DNA: TGTGCCAGCAGTTTCTCCCCCATGCGTGGAAACACCATATATTTT
clone size: .; J gene: TRBJ2-2; D gene: TRBD1; V gene: TRBV30; CDR3 protein: CAWSVQPGRGPVGELFF; CDR3 DNA: TGTGCCTGGAGTGTACAGCCGGGCAGGGGGCCAGTCGGGGAGCTGTTTTTT
clone size: .; J gene: TRBJ2-7; D gene: .; V gene: TRBV12-5; CDR3 protein: CASVGTLNYEQYF; CDR3 DNA: TGTGCTAGTGTTGGGACTCTAAACTACGAGCAGTACTTC
clone size: .; J gene: TRBJ2-7; D gene: TRBD1; V gene: TRBV6-1; CDR3 protein: CASSTGGYEQYF; CDR3 DNA: TGTGCCAGCAGCACAGGGGGGTACGAGCAGTACTTC
clone size: .; J gene: TRBJ1-1; D gene: TRBD1; V gene: TRBV7-9; CDR3 protein: CASSSRGGVGTEAFF; CDR3 DNA: TGTGCCAGCAGCTCCAGGGGGGGCGTCGGGACTGAAGCTTTCTTT
clone size: .; J gene: TRBJ2-7; D gene: TRBD2; V gene: TRBV7-6; CDR3 protein: CASSPLGLAGNEQYF; CDR3 DNA: TGTGCCAGCAGCCCGCTGGGGCTAGCGGGAAACGAGCAGTACTTC
clone size: .; J gene: TRBJ1-1; D gene: .; V gene: TRBV11-2; CDR3 protein: CASSYINTEAFF; CDR3 DNA: TGTGCCAGCAGCTATATAAACACTGAAGCTTTCTTT
clone size: .; J gene: TRBJ1-5; D gene: TRBD1; V gene: TRBV6-5; CDR3 protein: CASRPGGYSNQPQHF; CDR3 DNA: TGTGCCAGCAGACCAGGGGGCTATAGCAATCAGCCCCAGCATTTT
clone size: .; J gene: TRBJ2-1; D gene: .; V gene: TRBV4-2; CDR3 protein: CASSQDGLENNEQFF; CDR3 DNA: TGTGCCAGCAGCCAAGATGGTCTAGAAAACAATGAGCAGTTCTTC
clone size: once; J gene: TRBJ1-2; D gene: .; V gene: TRBV7-9; CDR3 protein: CASSFSTENYGYTF; CDR3 DNA: TGTGCCAGCAGCTTTAGTACGGAGAACTATGGCTACACCTTC
clone size: .; J gene: TRBJ2-7; D gene: .; V gene: TRBV7-9; CDR3 protein: CASSLWVGNEQYF; CDR3 DNA: TGTGCCAGCAGCTTATGGGTGGGAAACGAGCAGTACTTC
clone size: .; J gene: TRBJ2-7; D gene: TRBD2; V gene: TRBV10-1; CDR3 protein: CASSATSGRAPGFYEQYF; CDR3 DNA: TGCGCCAGCAGCGCGACTAGCGGGAGGGCCCCGGGTTTCTACGAGCAGTACTTC
clone size: few; J gene: TRBJ2-1; D gene: TRBD1; V gene: TRBV5-1; CDR3 protein: CASSGGQGAHNEQFF; CDR3 DNA: TGCGCCAGCAGCGGGGGACAGGGGGCACACAATGAGCAGTTCTTC
clone size: .; J gene: TRBJ2-7; D gene: .; V gene: TRBV4-2; CDR3 protein: CASSQPLGGSYEQYF; CDR3 DNA: TGTGCCAGCAGCCAACCTTTGGGGGGCTCCTACGAGCAGTACTTC
clone size: .; J gene: TRBJ1-5; D gene: TRBD1; V gene: TRBV15; CDR3 protein: CATSKLRTGGSMGGNQPQHF; CDR3 DNA: TGTGCCACCAGCAAGTTAAGGACAGGGGGCTCTATGGGAGGCAATCAGCCCCAGCATTTT
clone size: once; J gene: TRBJ2-1; D gene: TRBD2; V gene: TRBV7-2; CDR3 protein: CASSLVSLSGLAGYEQFF; CDR3 DNA: TGTGCCAGCAGCTTAGTATCTTTGAGCGGACTAGCGGGATATGAGCAGTTCTTC
clone size: .; J gene: TRBJ2-7; D gene: .; V gene: TRBV27; CDR3 protein: CASSLAVQYEQYF; CDR3 DNA: TGTGCCAGCAGTTTAGCGGTACAGTACGAGCAGTACTTC
clone size: .; J gene: TRBJ1-1; D gene: .; V gene: TRBV9; CDR3 protein: CASSVVGGNTEAFF; CDR3 DNA: TGTGCCAGCAGCGTAGTAGGAGGGAACACTGAAGCTTTCTTT
clone size: .; J gene: TRBJ1-3; D gene: .; V gene: TRBV19; CDR3 protein: CASSKGGQQRNTIYF; CDR3 DNA: TGTGCCAGTAGTAAGGGTGGACAGCAGCGAAACACCATATATTTT
clone size: .; J gene: TRBJ2-7; D gene: .; V gene: TRBV11-2; CDR3 protein: CASSFGRGDSYEQYF; CDR3 DNA: TGTGCCAGCAGCTTTGGGCGCGGAGACTCCTACGAGCAGTACTTC
clone size: once; J gene: TRBJ2-1; D gene: TRBD2; V gene: TRBV4-1; CDR3 protein: CASSQLAGEYNEQFF; CDR3 DNA: TGCGCCAGCAGCCAGCTAGCGGGAGAATACAATGAGCAGTTCTTC
clone size: .; J gene: TRBJ1-5; D gene: TRBD1; V gene: TRBV28; CDR3 protein: CASSRDRFYQPQHF; CDR3 DNA: TGTGCCAGCAGCCGGGACAGGTTCTATCAGCCCCAGCATTTT
clone size: .; J gene: TRBJ2-7; D gene: TRBD1; V gene: TRBV11-1; CDR3 protein: CASSQTGGMNEQYF; CDR3 DNA: TGTGCCAGCAGCCAGACAGGGGGCATGAACGAGCAGTACTTC
clone size: .; J gene: TRBJ1-1; D gene: .; V gene: TRBV5-4; CDR3 protein: CASNHDGNTEAFF; CDR3 DNA: TGTGCCAGCAACCATGACGGAAACACTGAAGCTTTCTTT
clone size: .; J gene: TRBJ2-7; D gene: .; V gene: TRBV10-2; CDR3 protein: CASSDWGSYEQYF; CDR3 DNA: TGCGCCAGCAGTGATTGGGGCTCCTACGAGCAGTACTTC
clone size: .; J gene: TRBJ2-3; D gene: .; V gene: TRBV6-5; CDR3 protein: CASSYSGAHRPDTQYF; CDR3 DNA: TGTGCCAGCAGTTACTCGGGGGCCCACAGGCCAGATACGCAGTATTTT
clone size: .; J gene: TRBJ1-2; D gene: TRBD1; V gene: TRBV30; CDR3 protein: CAWSRDRGGYGYTF; CDR3 DNA: TGTGCCTGGAGTCGCGACAGGGGCGGATATGGCTACACCTTC
clone size: .; J gene: TRBJ2-2; D gene: .; V gene: TRBV2; CDR3 protein: CASQSEGDTGELFF; CDR3 DNA: TGTGCCAGCCAGTCGGAGGGAGACACCGGGGAGCTGTTTTTT
clone size: .; J gene: TRBJ2-3; D gene: TRBD2; V gene: TRBV5-6; CDR3 protein: CASSLVAGGGTDTQYF; CDR3 DNA: TGTGCCAGCAGCTTGGTGGCGGGAGGCGGCACAGATACGCAGTATTTT
clone size: .; J gene: TRBJ1-5; D gene: .; V gene: TRBV9; CDR3 protein: CASSAGDFYSNQPQHF; CDR3 DNA: TGTGCCAGCAGCGCGGGGGACTTTTATAGCAATCAGCCCCAGCATTTT
clone size: .; J gene: TRBJ1-2; D gene: .; V gene: TRBV28; CDR3 protein: CASRYGTVANYGYTF; CDR3 DNA: TGTGCCAGCCGCTATGGGACCGTCGCTAACTATGGCTACACCTTC